Each of the 14 T cell receptor beta chains below was sequenced from the same sample in a study of CD8+CD57+ T cells in acquired aplastic anemia. TCR beta VDJ and CDR3 profiling used genomic DNA as template. TCRdb independently ran MiXCR on the reads; one entry per CDR3 protein. The sample has about 240,000 distinct CDR3 sequences, 40% to 50% seen once. By flow cytometry, patients selected for sequencing had shown an expansion of CD8+CD57+ cells. Sequencing was done on a sample of sorted CD4+, CD8+, or CD8+CD57+ T cells (not recorded which) from PBMCs. Receptors were obtained from a human donor with aplastic anemia.

This chain joins TRBV20-1 and TRBJ2-7, with D unclear. V dropped 6 bases and J dropped 1 base, with 22 bases sitting between them. The germline gives CDR1 DFQATT, CDR2 SNEGSKA (reference sequence). This CDR3 contains 16 residues. DNA for the CDR3: TGCAGTGCCAGCAGCTGGGGTTCCGAGAGTTCCTACGAGCAGTACTTC. This sequence encodes CSASSWGSESSYEQYF.

In regard to this clonotype: This clone may be a read error of a much larger clone one base away. V is TRBV10-1 and J is TRBJ2-7; D remains ambiguous. The CDR3 is 17 residues long. The V end lost 6 bases, the J end lost 0 bases, and 21 bases lay between the germline ends. Germline V CDR1 and CDR2: WNHNN, SYGVQD (reference sequence). CDR3: CASSQGSVRLSSYEQYF. CDR3 coding DNA: TGCGCCAGCAGCCAAGGATCCGTCAGGCTGTCCTCCTACGAGCAGTACTTC.

The chain couples TRBV2 to TRBJ1-6; TRBD1 aligns across 11 bases. Per the germline V gene, CDR1 is SNHLY and CDR2 is FYNNEI. The CDR3 runs to 15 residues. V gave up 6 bases and J gave up 10 bases; unmatched junction bases: 8. CDR3 sequence: CASRRGQGVNSPLHF. Here the CDR3 DNA reads TGTGCCAGCAGACGGGGACAGGGGGTAAACTCACCCCTCCACTTT.

This clonotype was observed many times. The chain is built from TRBV9 and TRBJ2-1; 8 nucleotides align to TRBD2. This CDR3 is built from 15 residues. V gave up 0 bases and J gave up 7 bases; unmatched junction bases: 6. Germline assignment: CDR1 SGDLS and CDR2 YYNGEE. The CDR3 spells CASSVVSGGQNEQFF. CDR3 nucleotide sequence: TGTGCCAGCAGCGTAGTCTCGGGGGGGCAGAATGAGCAGTTCTTC. Variable domain in full (rest from reference TRBV9 and TRBJ2-1): DSGVTQTPKHLITATGQRVTLRCSPRSGDLSVYWYQQSLDQGLQFLIQYYNGEERAKGNILERFSAQQFPDLHSELNLSSLELGDSALYFCASSVVSGGQNEQFFGPGTRLTVL.

The chain has TRBV19 and TRBJ2-7, with TRBD2 as a possible D gene (5 bases). The CDR3 covers 12 residues. CDR1 and CDR2 (germline): LNHDA, SQIVND (reference sequence). Trimming shortened V by 3 bases and J by 5 bases, and 8 bases separated the two germline ends. CDR3 amino acids: CASSIGVNEQYF. The CDR3 bases are TGTGCCAGTAGTATCGGGGTAAACGAGCAGTACTTC.

The CDR3, as DNA: TGCAGCGTCCGAGGGGGCGGCTACGAGCAGTACTTC. It yields the protein CSVRGGGYEQYF. J is TRBJ2-7 and V is TRBV29-1, with 7 bases that match TRBD1. CDR1 is SQVTM and CDR2 is ANQGSEA in the germline V gene. V lost 6 bases, J lost 3 bases, and 5 bases stayed unmatched. This CDR3 region has 12 residues.

There are many counts of this clonotype. The rearrangement links TRBV5-6 to TRBJ2-2, with D hard to call. V lost 4 bases and J 1 base, leaving 11 bases between the germline ends. The CDR3 contains 15 residues. Germline V gene sequence: CDR1 SGHDT, CDR2 YYEEEE. The CDR3 loop is CASSPRAKNTGELFF. Written as DNA, the CDR3 is TGTGCCAGCAGCCCGCGAGCTAAGAACACCGGGGAGCTGTTTTTT.

The V call is TRBV24-1, the J call TRBJ2-1; weak D call: TRBD1 (5 bases). Trimming left V 3 bases short and J 13 bases short, with 12 bases between. Germline-derived CDR1 and CDR2 are KGHDR and SFDVKD. CDR3 size: 12 residues. The DNA for the CDR3 is TGTGCCACCAGTGATCGACAGTATTTTCAGTTCTTC. Its protein is CATSDRQYFQFF.

This clonotype was detected ten times or more. V usage is TRBV20-1 and J usage is TRBJ1-4, with a possible D match to TRBD1 (6 bases). Germline V CDR1 and CDR2: DFQATT, SNEGSKA (reference sequence). This CDR3 spans 17 amino acids. Trimming took 0 bases from V and 0 from J, leaving 14 bases between them. CDR3 sequence (DNA): TGCAGTGCTAGAGACACAGGGCCCCATGCAACTAATGAAAAACTGTTTTTT. It yields the protein CSARDTGPHATNEKLFF.

This clonotype was recorded at least ten times. This chain connects TRBV11-2 to TRBJ2-7, with D possibly TRBD2 on 5 matching bases. This CDR3 has 13 residues. Germline V CDR1 and CDR2: SGHAT, FQNNGV. The V gene lost 4 bases and the J gene lost 4 bases, with 11 bases spanning the gap. DNA for the CDR3: TGTGCCAGCAGCTCCCCAAGGAGGTACGAGCAGTACTTC. It codes for CASSSPRRYEQYF.

The V call is TRBV7-9, the J call TRBJ2-1; no clear D. V was trimmed by 2 bases and J by 10 bases, leaving 9 bases between them. The CDR3 sequence is 12 residues long. Germline V gives CDR1 SEHNR, CDR2 FQNEAQ (reference sequence). The CDR3 protein is CASSLRSFEQFF. The CDR3 DNA is TGTGCCAGCAGCTTAAGAAGTTTCGAGCAGTTCTTC.

The gene calls are TRBV14 and TRBJ1-1; D remains ambiguous. This CDR3 has 11 amino acids. The germline V gene has CDR1 SGHDN and CDR2 FVKESK. Trimming took off 10 bases at V and 6 bases at J, with 12 bases between the two ends. CDR3 nucleotide sequence: TGTGCCACCAGATTTGGGCCTGAAGCTTTCTTT. This translates into CATRFGPEAFF.

Regarding this clonotype: A much larger clone is a single base away; this may be a read error. For the CDR3, the DNA is TGTGCCAGCAGCGGTCTCTCAGGAGCTCTCTTT. Its translation is CASSGLSGALF. This rearrangement joins TRBV9 to TRBJ1-1; D gene ambiguous. Germline CDR1 SGDLS, CDR2 YYNGEE. The CDR3 sequence is 11 residues long.

For this clonotype: A read error may account for a junction end that differs from germline. The gene calls are TRBV2 and TRBJ1-5; D is unclear. CDR1 SNHLY and CDR2 FYNNEI come from the germline V gene. This CDR3 contains 12 residues. CDR3 sequence: CASSDGYQPQHF. The DNA for the CDR3 is TGCGCCAGCAGTGACGGCTATCAGCCCCAGCATTTT.